This TCR beta chain is from a study of T cell responses to AZD1222 COVID-19 vaccine. Concerning this clone itself: Its antigen is not identified.

Whole-study findings and limits: Only 5 to 7 AZD1222 recipients were seropositive at baseline. A mostly white British donor set with more females was recruited, and clonal diversity was possibly underestimated. Repertoires in all cases were sampled only once the peak T cell response had passed.

CDR1 and CDR2 from the germline V gene are SGHRS and YFSETQ. Trimming cost V 6 bases and J 2 bases; bases outside gene matches: 16. The CDR3 runs 18 residues. Measured with immunoSEQ multiplex PCR; TCRdb has only the in-frame clones, and not every one. The sample has more than 95,000 clones; roughly 89% are singletons. This chain links TRBV5-1 with TRBJ2-7, with 11 bases aligning to TRBD2. This clonotype was sampled from an adult who received the AZD1222 COVID-19 vaccine. The sequencing used peripheral blood, collected 28 days after the second AZD1222 dose. The CDR3 protein is CASTGGQGPTSGTYEQYF. The CDR3 nucleotides are TGCGCCAGCACCGGGGGACAGGGACCGACTAGCGGGACCTACGAGCAGTACTTC. Variable domain in full (rest from reference TRBV5-1 and TRBJ2-7): KAGVTQTPRYLIKTRGQQVTLSCSPISGHRSVSWYQQTPGQGLQFLFEYFSETQRNKGNFPGRFSGRQFSNSRSEMNVSTLELGDSALYLCASTGGQGPTSGTYEQYFGPGTRLTVT.